The 27 T cell receptor beta chains below come from one sample, sequenced in a study of response to subunit inactivated influenza vaccine. In TCRdb, the RT-PCR reads were re-called with MiXCR into one record per CDR3 protein. Of 500,000 to 600,000 distinct CDR3 sequences in the sample, 15% to 20% were seen once. The input for sequencing was CD4+ T cells sorted from PBMCs, taken around 25 months after vaccination. These receptors all come from a man aged 50 to 69 who received an inactivated influenza vaccine.

The chain employs TRBV20-1 and TRBJ2-5; TRBD1 or TRBD2 may be the D gene (5 bases each). V shed 1 base and J shed 10 bases, with 22 bases lying between them. CDR1 DFQATT and CDR2 SNEGSKA come from the germline V gene (reference sequence). CDR3 length equals 15 residues. Here the CDR3 reads CSARVGLDLTGYQYF. The CDR3 nucleotides read TGCAGTGCTAGAGTGGGGCTGGACCTAACGGGGTACCAGTACTTC.

This clonotype occurred a few times. The V call is TRBV10-3, the J call TRBJ2-2; possible D gene TRBD1, 6 bases. CDR1 and CDR2 from the germline V gene are ENHRY and SYGVKD. V was pared by 5 bases and J by 1 base, with 11 bases between. This CDR3 comprises 15 residues. The CDR3 protein is CAISRQGMNTGELFF. CDR3 in DNA: TGTGCCATCAGTCGGCAGGGGATGAACACCGGGGAGCTGTTTTTT.

V usage is TRBV12-3 or TRBV12-4 and J usage is TRBJ2-5, with TRBD2 matching over 9 bases. CDR3 length: 14 amino acids. The V gene end was trimmed by 5 bases and the J gene end by 7 bases; junction bases not matched to a gene: 8. CDR3 sequence (DNA): TGTGCCAGCAGTCATAGCGGGAGAATGGGGACCCAGTACTTC. Translating it yields CASSHSGRMGTQYF.

The J gene is TRBJ2-5, the V gene TRBV12-3 or TRBV12-4; tentatively, D is TRBD1 (6 bases). The CDR3 has 15 residues. V was pared by 2 bases and J by 4 bases, with 14 bases between. CDR3: CASSLFQGRRETQYF. The CDR3 DNA reads as TGTGCCAGCAGTTTATTTCAGGGGCGGAGAGAGACCCAGTACTTC.

This clonotype was seen many times. This chain links TRBV29-1 with TRBJ1-2; D possibly corresponds to TRBD1 (5 bases). The CDR3 is 13 amino acids. Trimming left V 7 bases short and J 0 bases short, with 12 bases between. Per the germline V gene, CDR1 is SQVTM and CDR2 is ANQGSEA. CDR3 residues: CSATLGANYGYTF. CDR3 DNA: TGCAGCGCGACGCTAGGGGCTAACTATGGCTACACCTTC.

This clonotype was seen many times. The chain combines TRBV12-3 or TRBV12-4 with TRBJ1-1; 7 nucleotides align to TRBD1. V trimming: 6 bases; J trimming: 2 bases; junction bases outside the gene matches: 6. The CDR3 consists of 14 residues. In DNA form, the CDR3 reads TGTGCCAGCAGAAAGGGACAGACAAACACTGAAGCTTTCTTT. Amino acid sequence: CASRKGQTNTEAFF.

A few counts support this clonotype. The chain carries TRBV4-1 and TRBJ2-3; no clear D. The germline V and J ends were trimmed by 4 bases and 0 bases, with 14 bases remaining between them. The CDR3 extends over 16 amino acids. CDR1 MGHRA and CDR2 YSYEKL come from the germline V gene. The CDR3 nucleotides are TGCGCCAGCAGCCTTACTGGCTTTACTAGCACAGATACGCAGTATTTT. Translation: CASSLTGFTSTDTQYF.

V is TRBV25-1 and J is TRBJ2-6, with D hard to call. The germline CDR1 and CDR2 sequences are MGHDK and SYGVNS. V was pared by 1 base and J by 0 bases, with 4 bases between. CDR3 length: 15 residues. For the CDR3, the DNA is TGTGCCAGCAGTGAATGGGCCTCTGGGGCCAACGTCCTGACTTTC. It yields the protein CASSEWASGANVLTF.

The rearrangement links TRBV19 to TRBJ2-7; D possibly corresponds to TRBD1 (6 bases). Germline V gene lookup returns CDR1 LNHDA and CDR2 SQIVND (reference sequence). The CDR3 totals 13 residues. The ends were cut back, 3 bases at V and 3 bases at J, with 9 bases in the middle. The CDR3: CASSIKGGYEQYF. The CDR3 nucleotides read TGTGCCAGTAGTATTAAAGGGGGCTACGAGCAGTACTTC.

This clonotype came up a few times. This chain joins TRBV12-3 or TRBV12-4 and TRBJ1-1; 7 positions match TRBD1. This CDR3 spans 15 amino acids. V lost 6 bases, J lost 11 bases, and 18 bases stayed unmatched. CDR3 bases: TGTGCCAGCAGCCTCTTCCAGGCAGGGGGAGGAACGGCTTTCTTT. It is translated as CASSLFQAGGGTAFF.

The genes are TRBV9 and TRBJ2-7; possibly TRBD1 or TRBD2 for D (5 bases each). The CDR3 is made up of 15 amino acids. V lost 5 bases to trimming and J lost 2 bases, with 17 bases between them. Germline V gives CDR1 SGDLS, CDR2 YYNGEE. CDR3 sequence (DNA): TGTGCCAGCAGTCTTTCTGGGGTGGGACCCTACGAGCAGTACTTC. Its protein product is CASSLSGVGPYEQYF.

This clonotype appeared a few times. The genes are TRBV4-1 and TRBJ1-5; D perhaps matches TRBD1 (5 bases). The CDR3 is 16 amino acids. In germline, CDR1 is MGHRA, CDR2 YSYEKL. V was trimmed by 1 base and J by 1 base, leaving 11 bases between them. The CDR3 DNA is TGCGCCAGCAGCCAAGCGACAGTACTCAGCAATCAGCCCCAGCATTTT. Its translation: CASSQATVLSNQPQHF.

This clonotype was detected only a few times. V gene TRBV20-1 combines with J gene TRBJ1-1; D is undetermined. The CDR3 has 13 amino acids. The germline gives CDR1 DFQATT, CDR2 SNEGSKA (reference sequence). V was shortened by 3 bases and J by 5 bases, with 13 bases between the two germline ends. CDR3 sequence: CSASSASRTEAFF. The CDR3 nucleotides read TGCAGTGCTAGCTCTGCGTCTCGGACTGAAGCTTTCTTT.

This clonotype came up a few times. The V and J genes are TRBV7-8 and TRBJ1-2; D gene ambiguous. CDR1 and CDR2 (germline): SGHVS, FQNEAQ. There are 12 residues in the CDR3. V was pared by 2 bases and J by 7 bases, with 8 bases between. CDR3 coding DNA: TGTGCCAGCAGCTTAACTGACTTTGGCTACACCTTC. It translates to CASSLTDFGYTF.

This clonotype turned up a few times. The chain employs TRBV12-3 or TRBV12-4 and TRBJ2-5; D might be TRBD2 (7 bases). V gave up 6 bases and J gave up 4 bases, with 21 bases separating them. CDR3 size: 16 residues. CDR3 protein: CASSPRGAGVSETQYF. Written as DNA, the CDR3 is TGTGCCAGCAGCCCTCGGGGGGCGGGAGTTTCAGAGACCCAGTACTTC.

The chain is built from TRBV7-6 and TRBJ2-3; 8 nucleotides agree with TRBD2. The CDR3 is 16 amino acids. The ends lost 1 base at V and 0 bases at J; junction bases unmatched: 3. The germline V gene has CDR1 SGHVS and CDR2 FNYEAQ. The CDR3 spells CASSLEGTRSTDTQYF. CDR3 nucleotides: TGTGCCAGCAGCTTAGAGGGGACTAGGAGCACAGATACGCAGTATTTT. The full variable domain, with the rest looked up from reference TRBV7-6 and TRBJ2-3, is GAGVSQSPRYKVTKRGQDVALRCDPISGHVSLYWYRQALGQGPEFLTYFNYEAQQDKSGLPNDRFSAERPEGSISTLTIQRTEQRDSAMYRCASSLEGTRSTDTQYFGPGTRLTVL.

This sequence joins TRBV27 and TRBJ2-1; TRBD1 aligns across 8 bases. Germline V lookup: CDR1 MNHEY, CDR2 SMNVEV (reference sequence). This CDR3 spans 15 amino acids. V was clipped by 5 bases and J by 1 base; unmatched bases: 4. CDR3 sequence (DNA): TGTGCCAGCAGTAACGACAGGGGATCCTACAATGAGCAGTTCTTC. Translating it yields CASSNDRGSYNEQFF.

The V call is TRBV20-1, the J call TRBJ2-7; TRBD1 agrees at 11 bases. Per the germline V gene, CDR1 is DFQATT and CDR2 is SNEGSKA (reference sequence). The CDR3 runs to 13 residues. V lost 5 bases to trimming and J lost 6 bases; unmatched junction nucleotides: 6. DNA for the CDR3: TGCAGTGCTGAGGACAGGGGGCTTGGCGAGCAGTACTTC. Protein product: CSAEDRGLGEQYF.

This clonotype was observed at least ten times. The chain has TRBV10-3 and TRBJ2-7; no clear D gene. V was shortened by 8 bases and J by 4 bases, with 15 bases between the two germline ends. The CDR3 sequence is 13 residues long. Germline-derived CDR1 and CDR2 are ENHRY and SYGVKD. The CDR3 DNA reads as TGTGCCATCCGTGTCCAGCCACGTTACGAGCAGTACTTC. Amino acids: CAIRVQPRYEQYF.

The chain employs TRBV12-3 or TRBV12-4 and TRBJ1-5, with 7 nucleotides matching TRBD1. The V gene end was trimmed by 5 bases and the J gene end by 7 bases; junction bases not matched to a gene: 11. The CDR3 length is 15 residues. The CDR3 sequence is CASSPRGRDSQPQHF. As DNA, the CDR3 is TGTGCCAGCAGTCCCCGGGGCAGGGACAGCCAGCCCCAGCATTTT.

This clonotype has more than one count but fewer than ten. CDR3 protein: CAISPGAGGPNEQFF. DNA for the CDR3: TGTGCCATCAGTCCAGGGGCGGGGGGGCCCAATGAGCAGTTCTTC. This rearrangement joins TRBV10-3 to TRBJ2-1; 9 bases fit TRBD2. Germline CDR1 ENHRY, CDR2 SYGVKD. J lost 6 bases, V lost 5 bases, and 8 bases had no gene match. This CDR3 comprises 15 residues.

This clonotype was detected only a few times. The genes are TRBV3-1 and TRBJ2-1; no firm D call. The CDR3 is 16 residues long. Between the trimmed V and J ends, which lost 0 bases and 9 bases, there was a span of 18 bases. The V gene's germline CDR1 is LGHDT and CDR2 YNNKEL (reference sequence). CDR3 bases: TGTGCCAGCAGCCAAGATCGTATGGGCCCCTGGGGTGAGCAGTTCTTC. Its protein is CASSQDRMGPWGEQFF.

The chain is built from TRBV30 and TRBJ1-5, with D tentatively TRBD1 (6 bases). Per the germline V gene, CDR1 is GTSNPN and CDR2 is SVGIG (reference sequence). V shed 0 bases and J shed 5 bases, with 8 bases lying between them. The CDR3 consists of 13 residues. In DNA, the CDR3 is TGTGCCTGGAGTGTAAACAGGGATCAGCCCCAGCATTTT. Amino acids: CAWSVNRDQPQHF.

The chain carries TRBV29-1 and TRBJ1-1, with D possibly TRBD1 on 5 matching bases. V gave up 7 bases and J gave up 4 bases, with 16 bases separating them. CDR1 is SQVTM, CDR2 ANQGSEA, per germline. This CDR3 contains 13 residues. The CDR3 spells CSASPGPGTEAFF. CDR3 nucleotides: TGCAGCGCCTCCCCGGGGCCGGGCACTGAAGCTTTCTTT.

This clonotype was found a few times. The rearrangement links TRBV12-3 or TRBV12-4 to TRBJ1-2; D not certain. The CDR3 loop spans 12 amino acids. V was cut by 1 base and J by 4 bases, with 4 bases left in between. CDR3: CASSLGFYGYTF. CDR3 bases: TGTGCCAGCAGTTTAGGGTTCTATGGCTACACCTTC.

This clonotype was found a few times. The CDR3 is CASSQGTSGGLDTQYF. In DNA form, the CDR3 reads TGCGCCAGCAGCCAAGGGACTAGCGGGGGGTTGGATACGCAGTATTTT. The V call is TRBV4-1, the J call TRBJ2-3; 14 nucleotides align to TRBD2. CDR1 and CDR2 (germline): MGHRA, YSYEKL. The V segment lost 1 base and the J segment 6 bases; nucleotides outside the gene matches: 3. CDR3 length: 16 amino acids.

This chain links TRBV5-1 with TRBJ2-3; the D call may be TRBD1 or TRBD2 (5 bases each). The V end was cut by 4 bases, the J end by 4 bases, with 19 bases between. The CDR3 has 16 amino acids. The germline V gene has CDR1 SGHRS and CDR2 YFSETQ. CDR3 bases: TGCGCCAGCAGCCCCGGGGACGGAATATCCGCAGATACGCAGTATTTT. Translation: CASSPGDGISADTQYF.